The 10 T cell receptor beta chains reported below all come from one sample, sequenced in a study of shared clonotypes between healthy human individuals. The table came from immunoSEQ multiplex PCR; TCRdb's copy has only in-frame clones and leaves some out. The table lists 450,000 to 500,000 clones, roughly 80% of them singletons. Material: PBMCs. These receptor sequences come from a woman between 40 and 50 years old in good health. Some clones in this sample may be carry-over from other donors' samples.

Concerning this clone: This same CDR3 is encoded by further DNA sequences in the sample. J is TRBJ2-3 and V is TRBV7-3; perhaps TRBD1 as D (6 bases). V was pared by 5 bases and J by 0 bases, with 9 bases between. The CDR3 has 14 residues. The germline V gene has CDR1 SGHTA and CDR2 FQGTGA. This CDR3 is CASSTGSSTDTQYF. CDR3 coding DNA: TGTGCCAGCAGCACAGGGTCTAGCACAGATACGCAGTATTTT.

CDR3 coding DNA: TGTGCCAGCAGTTGGGCTAGCGGGACCTACGAGCAGTACTTC. Translated: CASSWASGTYEQYF. The chain uses TRBV27 and TRBJ2-7; 9 nucleotides agree with TRBD2. Trimming cost V 4 bases and J 2 bases; bases outside gene matches: 3. The CDR3 is 14 residues long. Germline CDR1 and CDR2: MNHEY and SMNVEV (reference sequence).

The chain is built from TRBV29-1 and TRBJ1-2, with 7 bases lining up with TRBD1. The CDR3 is 13 residues long. Germline CDR1 and CDR2: SQVTM and ANQGSEA. Trimming took 3 bases from V and 8 from J; bases not matched to a gene: 9. The CDR3 DNA follows: TGCAGCGTTGACGAGGGGGCGCTTTTGGGCTACACCTTC. Translated, it gives CSVDEGALLGYTF.

This chain links TRBV7-8 with TRBJ2-1; TRBD2 agrees at 9 bases. Germline V lookup: CDR1 SGHVS, CDR2 FQNEAQ. The CDR3 consists of 15 residues. The V and J ends lost 5 bases and 0 bases, in that order; junction bases with no gene match: 2. The CDR3 nucleotides read TGTGCCAGCAGCGATAGCGGGAGCTCCTACAATGAGCAGTTCTTC. Translation gives CASSDSGSSYNEQFF. The full variable domain, its missing parts supplied by reference TRBV7-8 and TRBJ2-1, is GAGVSQSPRYKVAKRGQDVALRCDPISGHVSLFWYQQALGQGPEFLTYFQNEAQLDKSGLPSDRFFAERPEGSVSTLKIQRTQQEDSAVYLCASSDSGSSYNEQFFGPGTRLTVL.

This clone was detected only a few times. The chain carries TRBV28 and TRBJ2-7; 8 bases are shared with TRBD1. The CDR3 extends over 16 amino acids. Germline CDR1 is MDHEN and CDR2 is SYDVKM. V gave up 5 bases and J gave up 2 bases; unmatched junction bases: 11. CDR3 residues: CASSNQGATGPYEQYF. The CDR3, as DNA: TGTGCCAGCAGTAACCAGGGGGCAACCGGGCCCTACGAGCAGTACTTC.

The chain is built from TRBV19 and TRBJ2-7; 7 nucleotides line up with TRBD1. CDR1 LNHDA and CDR2 SQIVND come from the germline V gene (reference sequence). The CDR3 consists of 14 residues. With 6 bases clipped from V and 0 bases from J, the junction kept 5 bases outside the gene matches. The chain's CDR3 is CASSKDRISYEQYF. The CDR3 nucleotides read TGTGCCAGTAGCAAGGACAGGATCTCCTACGAGCAGTACTTC. Full variable domain (remainder filled in from reference TRBV19 and TRBJ2-7): DGGITQSPKYLFRKEGQNVTLSCEQNLNHDAMYWYRQDPGQGLRLIYYSQIVNDFQKGDIAEGYSVSREKKESFPLTVTSAQKNPTAFYLCASSKDRISYEQYFGPGTRLTVT.

Regarding this clone: This is likely an artifact of a read error, given a far larger clone one base away. This sample also contains other DNA sequences that code for the same CDR3. V gene TRBV6-5 combines with J gene TRBJ2-3; D unresolved. V was shortened by 0 bases and J by 0 bases, with 10 bases between the two germline ends. Germline loops: CDR1 MNHEY, CDR2 SVGAGI. CDR3 length: 16 amino acids. CDR3 amino acids: CASSYSYSLSTDTQYF. CDR3 DNA sequence: TGTGCCAGCAGTTACTCGTATAGCCTTAGCACAGATACGCAGTATTTT.

V is TRBV7-9 and J is TRBJ1-4, with D maybe TRBD1 (5 bases). Germline CDR1 reads SEHNR; CDR2 reads FQNEAQ (reference sequence). Trimming pared 9 bases from V and 1 base from J, leaving 12 bases between. The CDR3 is made up of 14 amino acids. The CDR3 region has the DNA TGTGCCAGAGAAACCAGGGAAACTAATGAAAAACTGTTTTTT. It specifies CARETRETNEKLFF.

About this clone itself: This likely reflects a read error, since a far larger clone is one base away. This specimen includes other DNA sequences encoding the same CDR3. The chain combines TRBV5-6 with TRBJ2-3; 9 nucleotides align to TRBD1. V gave up 2 bases and J gave up 1 base; unmatched junction bases: 5. CDR3 length: 16 residues. Germline CDR1 and CDR2: SGHDT and YYEEEE. The CDR3 region is CASSFTDRGGTDTQYF. CDR3 DNA: TGTGCCAGCAGCTTCACGGACAGGGGAGGCACAGATACGCAGTATTTT. The whole variable domain, remainder taken from reference TRBV5-6 and TRBJ2-3, is DAGVTQSPTHLIKTRGQQVTLRCSPKSGHDTVSWYQQALGQGPQFIFQYYEEEERQRGNFPDRFSGHQFPNYSSELNVNALLLGDSALYLCASSFTDRGGTDTQYFGPGTRLTVL.

The J gene is TRBJ2-2, the V gene TRBV2; the D is unclear. The germline V gene has CDR1 SNHLY and CDR2 FYNNEI. CDR3 size: 14 residues. The ends were cut back, 7 bases at V and 2 bases at J, with 11 bases in the middle. CDR3 in amino acids: CASKSLLNTGELFF. In DNA form, the CDR3 reads TGTGCCAGCAAGTCCCTTCTAAACACCGGGGAGCTGTTTTTT.